Listed here are 9 T cell receptor beta chains from one sample, sequenced in a study of early T cells in non-severe SARS-CoV-2 infection. A single record per CDR3 protein comes from TCRdb applying MiXCR to the 5' RACE reads. The sample has about 62,000 distinct CDR3 sequences; about 9.3% are singletons. The sequenced sample consisted of whole blood. The receptors were sampled from an adult who was a healthcare worker with PCR-confirmed SARS-CoV-2 infection or an uninfected control (not recorded which).

The chain combines TRBV5-1 with TRBJ2-2; no clear D. The V gene lost 0 bases and the J gene lost 2 bases, with 8 bases spanning the gap. The CDR3 length is 15 residues. Per germline, CDR1 SGHRS and CDR2 YFSETQ. CDR3 sequence: CASSLASPNTGELFF. CDR3 sequence (DNA): TGCGCCAGCAGCTTGGCCTCTCCTAACACCGGGGAGCTGTTTTTT.

This clonotype was seen at least ten times. This chain uses TRBV7-8 with TRBJ2-7; D is perhaps TRBD1 (5 bases). The CDR3 runs to 14 residues. CDR1 and CDR2 from the germline V gene are SGHVS and FQNEAQ. Trimming stripped 4 bases from V and 6 bases from J, with 16 bases between. CDR3 loop: CASSSYQGPLEQYV. DNA for the CDR3: TGTGCCAGCAGCTCCTACCAGGGTCCCCTCGAGCAGTACGTC.

This clonotype appeared a few times. The chain couples TRBV6-5 to TRBJ1-4; D not certain. In germline, CDR1 is MNHEY, CDR2 SVGAGI. V dropped 7 bases and J dropped 8 bases, with 14 bases sitting between them. CDR3 length: 13 amino acids. CDR3: CASTRSISEKLFF. The CDR3 DNA follows: TGTGCCAGCACTCGGTCGATTAGCGAAAAACTGTTTTTT.

This clonotype has at least ten counts. The chain combines TRBV2 with TRBJ2-1, with TRBD1 as a possible D gene (5 bases). The CDR3 sequence is 15 residues long. The V gene's germline CDR1 is SNHLY and CDR2 FYNNEI. Trimming removed 1 base at V and 0 bases at J, with 7 bases between. The CDR3 DNA sequence: TGTGCCAGCAGTGAAGACAGGAGCTCCTACAATGAGCAGTTCTTC. It encodes CASSEDRSSYNEQFF.

The chain employs TRBV3-1 and TRBJ2-5; 7 bases align to TRBD1. J gave up 4 bases and V 5 bases, and 4 bases lay outside the gene matches. Germline loops: CDR1 LGHDT, CDR2 YNNKEL (reference sequence). The CDR3 totals 13 residues. The CDR3 spells CASSYRTGETQYF. Written as DNA, the CDR3 is TGTGCCAGCAGCTATCGGACAGGAGAGACCCAGTACTTC.

The gene calls are TRBV7-7 and TRBJ2-1; tentatively, D is TRBD1 (5 bases). V lost 2 bases to trimming and J lost 7 bases, with 18 bases between them. The germline V gene encodes CDR1 SSHAT and CDR2 FNYEAQ (reference sequence). This CDR3 region has 16 residues. CDR3 loop: CASSLHPGRSGNEQFF. The DNA of the CDR3 is TGTGCCAGCAGCTTACATCCAGGGCGTAGTGGTAATGAGCAGTTCTTC.

In this sample, this clonotype turned up a few times. The J gene is TRBJ2-2, the V gene TRBV5-5; 8 positions match TRBD1. CDR3 length: 16 residues. The V gene's germline CDR1 is SGHKS and CDR2 YYEKEE (reference sequence). V lost 2 bases and J lost 3; bases outside the gene matches: 6. CDR3 protein: CASSFGQGADTGELFF. The CDR3 nucleotides read TGTGCCAGCAGCTTTGGGCAGGGGGCGGACACCGGGGAGCTGTTTTTT.

This clonotype was observed many times. The chain uses TRBV2 and TRBJ1-5, with 9 bases aligning to TRBD1. Germline V gives CDR1 SNHLY, CDR2 FYNNEI. Trimming at V came to 6 bases and at J to 6 bases, leaving 6 bases not matched to a gene. The CDR3 totals 14 residues. The CDR3 DNA follows: TGTGCCAGCAGCCAGGGACAGGGATTTCAGCCCCAGCATTTT. It translates to CASSQGQGFQPQHF.

The table lists this clonotype with a few counts. The J gene is TRBJ2-7, the V gene TRBV6-1; tentative D call: TRBD2 (5 bases). This CDR3 is 12 amino acids long. CDR1 and CDR2 from the germline V gene are MNHNS and SASEGT. Trimming stripped 8 bases from V and 2 bases from J, with 10 bases between. CDR3 nucleotide sequence: TGTGCCAGCGAGGGTGTAACCTACGAGCAGTACGTC. This gives the protein CASEGVTYEQYV.